This T cell receptor (beta chain) was identified in a study of cytomegalovirus exposure and HLA in healthy donors (dated by TCRdb to about 2017). The study in broad terms: The 670 or so repertoires of the first cohort and the 95 to 150 validation repertoires were produced on the same platform, according to a later analysis. The study aimed to test whether signatures of past pathogen exposure could be identified by cataloging public T cell receptors. In addition to the first cohort of 500 to 850 subjects, a separate validation cohort of approximately 120 different subjects was used. To predict cytomegalovirus infection status, the study combined high-throughput TCR immunosequencing, statistical association of individual TCRs with disease status, and machine learning.

What the research found in general, with its limitations: The classifier was reported to diagnose cytomegalovirus status with high specificity and sensitivity in both the original cohort and the validation cohort. In a later analysis, TCRs clustered in the first cohort were found to also tend to co-occur in the roughly 120 validation repertoires, with approximately 93% of cluster scores above 0. Most TCR sequences were seen in very few donors, while some public TCRs were found in many individuals. Three of the identified cytomegalovirus-associated TCR beta chains were confirmed in vitro to be specific for cytomegalovirus antigens. It was suggested by the authors that the approach could potentially be generalized to other disease states and immunological phenotypes. The study listed 150 to 200 TCR beta chains as associated with cytomegalovirus. A later analysis lacked HLA typing for the validation cohort, so it scored co-occurrence in that cohort across all 110 or so repertoires.

The donors were included in the validation cohort of over a hundred subjects, a group kept apart from the roughly 670-subject first cohort. Library preparation was by the immunoSEQ multiplex PCR assay. As for the authors' bioinformatics: To diagnose cytomegalovirus status from the catalog of TCR beta chain sequences, a statistical classification framework was built. The source is immuneACCESS, and TCRdb retained only in-frame sequences with V and J called. Part of the clones is not carried over; for the studies checked, unresolved V genes explain less than half of this, and the remainder is unexplained. For V, J and clone size, that table is used; D and trimming come from the DNA. The table for this sample lists about 21,000 clones; 95% to 97% of them were counted only once. Around 10% of the sample is held by the ten biggest clonotypes. With respect to this clone: This receptor's antigen is unknown. One base away there is no much larger clone; base qualities are not given.

Inclusive of the bounding cysteine and phenylalanine, the CDR3 is 16 residues long. Solely the CDR3 DNA is kept, with 48 bases framed from the first base. This receptor was obtained from a man in his thirties or forties in good health and CMV-seropositive. The chain employs TRBV12-2 and TRBJ2-7; TRBD1, the table's D call, was not compared with the DNA. TRBV12-2 is designated a pseudogene. Sequences were obtained from PBMCs. The CDR3 protein: CASRLAGGQGVDEQYF. The nucleotide sequence reads as follows: TGTGCAAGTCGCTTAGCGGGGGGACAGGGCGTCGACGAGCAGTACTTC.